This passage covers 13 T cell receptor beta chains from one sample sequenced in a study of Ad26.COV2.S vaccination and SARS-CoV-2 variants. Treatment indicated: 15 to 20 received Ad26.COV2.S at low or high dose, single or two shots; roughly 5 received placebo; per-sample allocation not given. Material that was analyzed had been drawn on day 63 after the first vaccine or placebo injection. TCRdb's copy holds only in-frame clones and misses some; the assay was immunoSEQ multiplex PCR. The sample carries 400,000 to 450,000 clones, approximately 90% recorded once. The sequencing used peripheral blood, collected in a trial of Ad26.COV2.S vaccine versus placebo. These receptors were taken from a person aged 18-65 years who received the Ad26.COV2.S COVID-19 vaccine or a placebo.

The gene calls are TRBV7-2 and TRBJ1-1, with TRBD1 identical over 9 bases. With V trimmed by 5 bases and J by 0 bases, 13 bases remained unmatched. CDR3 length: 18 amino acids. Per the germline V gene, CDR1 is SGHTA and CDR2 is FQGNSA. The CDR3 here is CASSTVLGQGGMNTEAFF. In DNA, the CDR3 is TGTGCCAGCAGCACCGTTCTGGGACAGGGAGGCATGAACACTGAAGCTTTCTTT.

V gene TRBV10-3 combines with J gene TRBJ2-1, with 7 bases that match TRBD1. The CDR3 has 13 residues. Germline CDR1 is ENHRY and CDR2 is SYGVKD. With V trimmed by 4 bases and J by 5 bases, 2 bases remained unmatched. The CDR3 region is CAISGQGDNEQFF. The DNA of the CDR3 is TGTGCCATCAGTGGACAGGGTGACAATGAGCAGTTCTTC.

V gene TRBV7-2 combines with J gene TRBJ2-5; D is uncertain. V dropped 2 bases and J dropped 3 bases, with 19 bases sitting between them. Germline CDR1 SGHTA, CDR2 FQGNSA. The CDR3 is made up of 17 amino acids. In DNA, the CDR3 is TGTGCCAGCAGCTTATTAGTCGGGCCTAGTGTAAAAGAGACCCAGTACTTC. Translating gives CASSLLVGPSVKETQYF.

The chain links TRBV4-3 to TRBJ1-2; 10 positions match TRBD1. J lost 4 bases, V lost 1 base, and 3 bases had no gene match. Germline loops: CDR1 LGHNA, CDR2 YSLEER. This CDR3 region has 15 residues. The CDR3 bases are TGCGCCAGCAGCCAAGGGACAGGGGGTCCCTATGGCTACACCTTC. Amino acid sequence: CASSQGTGGPYGYTF.

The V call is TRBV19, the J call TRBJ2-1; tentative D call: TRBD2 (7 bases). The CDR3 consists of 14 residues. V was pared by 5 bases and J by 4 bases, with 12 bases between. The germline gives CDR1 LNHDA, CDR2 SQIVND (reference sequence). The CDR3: CASSLGGAYNEQFF. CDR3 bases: TGTGCCAGTAGTCTAGGGGGGGCATACAATGAGCAGTTCTTC.

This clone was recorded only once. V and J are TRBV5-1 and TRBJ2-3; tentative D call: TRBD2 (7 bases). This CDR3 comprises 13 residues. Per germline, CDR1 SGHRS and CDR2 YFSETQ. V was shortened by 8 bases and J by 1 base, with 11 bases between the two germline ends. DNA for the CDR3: TGCGCCAGGCCGGGGGGCCGCACAGATACGCAGTATTTT. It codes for CARPGGRTDTQYF. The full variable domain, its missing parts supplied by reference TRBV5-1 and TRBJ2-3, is KAGVTQTPRYLIKTRGQQVTLSCSPISGHRSVSWYQQTPGQGLQFLFEYFSETQRNKGNFPGRFSGRQFSNSRSEMNVSTLELGDSALYLCARPGGRTDTQYFGPGTRLTVL.

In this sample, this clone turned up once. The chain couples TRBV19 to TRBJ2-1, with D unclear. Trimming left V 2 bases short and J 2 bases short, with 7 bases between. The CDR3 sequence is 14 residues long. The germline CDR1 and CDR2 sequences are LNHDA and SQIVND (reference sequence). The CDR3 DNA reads TGTGCCAGTAGTATATCGACTGCCTACAATGAGCAGTTCTTC. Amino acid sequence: CASSISTAYNEQFF.

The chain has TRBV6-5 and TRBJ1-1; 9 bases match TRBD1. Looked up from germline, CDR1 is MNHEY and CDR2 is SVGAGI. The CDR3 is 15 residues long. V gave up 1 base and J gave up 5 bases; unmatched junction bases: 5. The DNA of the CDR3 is TGTGCCAGCAGTTACTTCGAACAGGGGGCGACTGAAGCTTTCTTT. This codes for CASSYFEQGATEAFF.

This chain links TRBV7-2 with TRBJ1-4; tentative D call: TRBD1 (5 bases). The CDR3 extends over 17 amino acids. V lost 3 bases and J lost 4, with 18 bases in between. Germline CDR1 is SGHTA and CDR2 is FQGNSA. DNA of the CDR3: TGTGCCAGCAGCTTCGACAGCCTTATTACTCTTAATGAAAAACTGTTTTTT. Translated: CASSFDSLITLNEKLFF.

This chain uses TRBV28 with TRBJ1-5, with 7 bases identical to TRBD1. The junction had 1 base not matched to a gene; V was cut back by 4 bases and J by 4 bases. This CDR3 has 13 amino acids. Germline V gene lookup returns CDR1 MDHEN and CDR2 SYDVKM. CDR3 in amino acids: CASSSQGNQPQHF. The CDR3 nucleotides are TGTGCCAGCAGTTCACAGGGGAATCAGCCCCAGCATTTT.

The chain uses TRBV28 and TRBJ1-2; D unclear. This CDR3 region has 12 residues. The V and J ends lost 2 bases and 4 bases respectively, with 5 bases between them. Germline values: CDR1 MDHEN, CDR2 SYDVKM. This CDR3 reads CASSLEPYGYTF. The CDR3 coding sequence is TGTGCCAGCAGTTTAGAGCCCTATGGCTACACCTTC.

The CDR3 protein is CASSLGSRGDTEAFF. The DNA for the CDR3 is TGTGCCAGCAGTTTGGGTTCTCGGGGAGACACTGAAGCTTTCTTT. This sequence joins TRBV6-6 and TRBJ1-1; unclear D gene. The germline V and J ends were trimmed by 4 bases and 3 bases, with 15 bases remaining between them. The CDR3 sequence is 15 residues long. The germline CDR1 and CDR2 sequences are MNHNY and SVGAGI (reference sequence).

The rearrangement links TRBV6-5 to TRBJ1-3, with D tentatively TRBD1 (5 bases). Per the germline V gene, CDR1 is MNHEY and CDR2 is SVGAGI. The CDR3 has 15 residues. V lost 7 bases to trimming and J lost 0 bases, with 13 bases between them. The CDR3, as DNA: TGTGCCAGCAAACGGGCAGGGACCTCTGGAAACACCATATATTTT. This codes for CASKRAGTSGNTIYF.